This is a list of T cell receptor beta chains from one sample in a study of T cell responses to AZD1222 COVID-19 vaccine. Here immunoSEQ multiplex PCR was the method, and the copy in TCRdb shows in-frame clones only, minus some. In the table there are around 160,000 clones, around 89% of which are singletons. This specimen was peripheral blood, taken on day 0 of AZD1222 vaccination. The receptors shown here come from an adult in good health. Both conserved end residues are part of each CDR3. D genes are given only for firm matches. Some rows mark clone size as missing; the rest say once, few, many or name a class of expanded clone.

cdr3_aa: CASSVVGDGYTF
cdr3_nt: TGTGCCAGCAGCGTAGTAGGGGATGGCTACACCTTC
clone_size: once
v_call: TRBV9
d_call: .
j_call: TRBJ1-2

cdr3_aa: CASARDRYQPQHF
cdr3_nt: TGTGCCAGTGCGCGGGACAGGTATCAGCCCCAGCATTTT
clone_size: .
v_call: TRBV19
d_call: TRBD1
j_call: TRBJ1-5

cdr3_aa: CASSPGGINYGYTF
cdr3_nt: TGTGCCAGCAGCCCCGGCGGAATAAACTATGGCTACACCTTC
clone_size: .
v_call: TRBV11-3
d_call: .
j_call: TRBJ1-2

cdr3_aa: CASSSQGYEQYF
cdr3_nt: TGTGCCAGCAGTTCACAGGGGTACGAGCAGTACTTC
clone_size: .
v_call: TRBV5-4
d_call: TRBD1
j_call: TRBJ2-7

cdr3_aa: CASSLVQGLNQETQYF
cdr3_nt: TGTGCCAGCAGCTTAGTACAGGGGCTCAATCAAGAGACCCAGTACTTC
clone_size: .
v_call: TRBV11-2
d_call: TRBD1
j_call: TRBJ2-5

cdr3_aa: CASSTLQGGGYTF
cdr3_nt: TGTGCCAGCAGTACTCTCCAGGGAGGGGGCTACACCTTC
clone_size: .
v_call: TRBV7-6
d_call: .
j_call: TRBJ1-2

cdr3_aa: CASRNNDGHPQHF
cdr3_nt: TGTGCCAGCAGAAACAACGACGGTCATCCCCAGCATTTT
clone_size: .
v_call: TRBV6-1
d_call: .
j_call: TRBJ1-5

cdr3_aa: CATSRDKGPSEKLFF
cdr3_nt: TGTGCCACCAGCAGAGATAAGGGGCCTAGTGAAAAACTGTTTTTT
clone_size: .
v_call: TRBV15
d_call: .
j_call: TRBJ1-4

cdr3_aa: CASSFFGETQYF
cdr3_nt: TGTGCCAGCAGCTTTTTTGGAGAGACCCAGTACTTC
clone_size: .
v_call: TRBV7-3
d_call: .
j_call: TRBJ2-5

cdr3_aa: CASSLVGAGNGGELFF
cdr3_nt: TGTGCCAGCAGCTTAGTCGGGGCCGGGAATGGCGGGGAGCTGTTTTTT
clone_size: once
v_call: TRBV7-2
d_call: .
j_call: TRBJ2-2

cdr3_aa: CASSSLTNEKLFF
cdr3_nt: TGTGCCAGCAGTTCCTTGACTAATGAAAAACTGTTTTTT
clone_size: .
v_call: TRBV6-5
d_call: .
j_call: TRBJ1-4

cdr3_aa: CASSLLVSSYNEQFF
cdr3_nt: TGTGCCAGCAGTTTACTAGTTAGCTCCTACAATGAGCAGTTCTTC
clone_size: .
v_call: TRBV28
d_call: .
j_call: TRBJ2-1

cdr3_aa: CASSTGQGAGQRTDTQYF
cdr3_nt: TGTGCCAGTAGTACTGGACAGGGTGCTGGCCAGCGCACAGATACGCAGTATTTT
clone_size: .
v_call: TRBV19
d_call: TRBD1
j_call: TRBJ2-3

cdr3_aa: CASTNRGIVTDTQYF
cdr3_nt: TGCGCCAGCACAAACAGGGGCATTGTCACAGATACGCAGTATTTT
clone_size: .
v_call: TRBV5-1
d_call: TRBD1
j_call: TRBJ2-3

cdr3_aa: CASSFSGPYNEQFF
cdr3_nt: TGTGCCAGCAGCTTTAGCGGGCCCTACAATGAGCAGTTCTTC
clone_size: .
v_call: TRBV11-2
d_call: TRBD2
j_call: TRBJ2-1

cdr3_aa: CASRMAADTQYF
cdr3_nt: TGTGCCAGCAGGATGGCGGCAGATACGCAGTATTTT
clone_size: .
v_call: TRBV28
d_call: .
j_call: TRBJ2-3

cdr3_aa: CASTPLREPTYEQYF
cdr3_nt: TGTGCCAGCACCCCGTTAAGGGAACCAACCTACGAGCAGTACTTC
clone_size: .
v_call: TRBV6-2/TRBV6-3
d_call: .
j_call: TRBJ2-7

cdr3_aa: CASSERSENSPLHF
cdr3_nt: TGTGCCAGCAGTGAACGTTCAGAAAATTCACCCCTCCACTTT
clone_size: .
v_call: TRBV6-1
d_call: .
j_call: TRBJ1-6

cdr3_aa: CASTQQADYGYTF
cdr3_nt: TGTGCCAGCACCCAGCAGGCAGACTATGGCTACACCTTC
clone_size: .
v_call: TRBV12-3/TRBV12-4
d_call: .
j_call: TRBJ1-2

cdr3_aa: CASSLLRTEELNEQFF
cdr3_nt: TGTGCCAGCAGTTTACTTCGGACCGAGGAGCTTAATGAGCAGTTCTTC
clone_size: .
v_call: TRBV27
d_call: .
j_call: TRBJ2-1

cdr3_aa: CASSFRGHEQFF
cdr3_nt: TGTGCCAGCAGTTTTCGGGGGCATGAGCAGTTCTTC
clone_size: .
v_call: TRBV12-3/TRBV12-4
d_call: .
j_call: TRBJ2-1

cdr3_aa: CASSLSTNYGYTF
cdr3_nt: TGTGCCAGCAGCTTGTCGACTAACTATGGCTACACCTTC
clone_size: once
v_call: TRBV7-2
d_call: .
j_call: TRBJ1-2

cdr3_aa: CASRKQGFGTEAFF
cdr3_nt: TGTGCCAGCAGGAAACAGGGTTTCGGCACTGAAGCTTTCTTT
clone_size: .
v_call: TRBV27
d_call: .
j_call: TRBJ1-1

cdr3_aa: CASSALSYGYTF
cdr3_nt: TGTGCCAGCAGCGCTCTGAGCTATGGCTACACCTTC
clone_size: .
v_call: TRBV9
d_call: .
j_call: TRBJ1-2

cdr3_aa: CASSPPDRTRGYTF
cdr3_nt: TGTGCCAGCTCACCACCTGACAGGACCAGAGGCTACACCTTC
clone_size: .
v_call: TRBV18
d_call: .
j_call: TRBJ1-2

cdr3_aa: CASSPPGSNQPQHF
cdr3_nt: TGTGCCAGCAGCCCCCCGGGTAGCAATCAGCCCCAGCATTTT
clone_size: .
v_call: TRBV28
d_call: .
j_call: TRBJ1-5

cdr3_aa: CASSHPTSGINTGELFF
cdr3_nt: TGTGCCAGCAGCCACCCAACTAGCGGGATTAACACCGGGGAGCTGTTTTTT
clone_size: .
v_call: TRBV9
d_call: TRBD2
j_call: TRBJ2-2

cdr3_aa: CASRAGGSYVTEAFF
cdr3_nt: TGTGCCAGCAGGGCAGGGGGGTCATATGTTACTGAAGCTTTCTTT
clone_size: .
v_call: TRBV28
d_call: TRBD1
j_call: TRBJ1-1

cdr3_aa: CASSQSTQASAQYF
cdr3_nt: TGCGCCAGCAGCCAGTCCACCCAGGCGAGTGCACAGTACTTC
clone_size: .
v_call: TRBV4-1
d_call: .
j_call: TRBJ2-5